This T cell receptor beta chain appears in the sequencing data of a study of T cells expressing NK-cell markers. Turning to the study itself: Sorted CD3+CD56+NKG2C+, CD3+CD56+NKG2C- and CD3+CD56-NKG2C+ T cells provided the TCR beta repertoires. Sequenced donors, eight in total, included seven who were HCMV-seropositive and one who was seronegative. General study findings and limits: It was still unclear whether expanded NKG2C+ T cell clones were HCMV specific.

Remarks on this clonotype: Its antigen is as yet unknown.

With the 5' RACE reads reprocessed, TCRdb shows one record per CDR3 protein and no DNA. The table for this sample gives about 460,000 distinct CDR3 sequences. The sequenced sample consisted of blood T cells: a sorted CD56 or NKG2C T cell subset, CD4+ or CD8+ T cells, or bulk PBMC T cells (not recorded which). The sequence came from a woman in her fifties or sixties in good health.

CDR3 region: CATLEGLAGGHNEQFF. This chain joins TRBV10-3 and TRBJ2-1; TCRdb proposes TRBD2, but this gene call is untestable without DNA. Germline CDR1 reads ENHRY; CDR2 reads SYGVKD. The CDR3 has 16 amino acids.